Each of the 3 T cell receptor beta chains below was sequenced from the same sample in a study of shared clonotypes between healthy human individuals. The assay was immunoSEQ multiplex PCR, and TCRdb's table has in-frame clones only and misses some. The sample shows about 600,000 clones, around three quarters of them seen only once. Sequenced: PBMCs. The receptors originated from a woman aged 40 to 50 in good health. Some clones in this sample may be carry-over from other donors' samples.

In nucleotides, the CDR3 is TGTGCCAGCAGAGAGGACAGGGGCACCTACGAGCAGTACTTC. This translates into CASREDRGTYEQYF. The chain carries TRBV28 and TRBJ2-7, with 9 positions matching TRBD1. This CDR3 is 14 amino acids long. Germline values: CDR1 MDHEN, CDR2 SYDVKM. V lost 6 bases and J lost 2; bases outside the gene matches: 5. Together with reference TRBV28 and TRBJ2-7, the CDR3 gives the full variable domain: DVKVTQSSRYLVKRTGEKVFLECVQDMDHENMFWYRQDPGLGLRLIYFSYDVKMKEKGDIPEGYSVSREKKERFSLILESASTNQTSMYLCASREDRGTYEQYFGPGTRLTVT.

This clone is a singleton in its sample. The V and J genes are TRBV7-9 and TRBJ1-1; D unclear. The V and J ends lost 1 base and 4 bases respectively, with 16 bases between them. CDR1 and CDR2 (germline): SEHNR, FQNEAQ (reference sequence). The CDR3 contains 16 residues. The CDR3 reads CASSLDWRRSATEAFF. In DNA, the CDR3 is TGTGCCAGCAGCTTAGATTGGCGCAGATCGGCCACTGAAGCTTTCTTT.

This clone has just one count. J is TRBJ2-1 and V is TRBV19; 9 nucleotides agree with TRBD2. Losses at the gene ends were 1 base for V and 9 bases for J; bases not matched to a gene: 10. This CDR3 is built from 16 residues. Germline CDR1 LNHDA, CDR2 SQIVND (reference sequence). The CDR3: CASSIAGGLAGSEQFF. CDR3 nucleotides: TGTGCCAGTAGTATAGCGGGGGGGCTAGCGGGATCTGAGCAGTTCTTC.